This T cell receptor (beta chain) emerged from a study of blood T cell repertoires in COVID-19. This clone occurred once. The method was immunoSEQ multiplex PCR; TCRdb's version includes in-frame clones alone and lacks a portion of them. This sample yields 300,000 to 450,000 clones, of which approximately 90% are seen a single time; less than 1.5% belongs to the top ten. Germline values: CDR1 MNHEY, CDR2 SVGAGI. The V and J ends lost 10 bases and 1 base, in that order; junction bases with no gene match: 10. CDR3 length: 14 residues. The sample comprised PBMCs or T cells enriched from blood (not recorded which). The source is a woman between 18 and 29 years old who had recovered from COVID-19. The genes are TRBV6-5 and TRBJ2-7; 7 bases map to TRBD2. The CDR3, as DNA: TGTGCCACCCCCCGAGTGGGGGGGTCCTACGAGCAGTACTTC. Encoded protein: CATPRVGGSYEQYF.